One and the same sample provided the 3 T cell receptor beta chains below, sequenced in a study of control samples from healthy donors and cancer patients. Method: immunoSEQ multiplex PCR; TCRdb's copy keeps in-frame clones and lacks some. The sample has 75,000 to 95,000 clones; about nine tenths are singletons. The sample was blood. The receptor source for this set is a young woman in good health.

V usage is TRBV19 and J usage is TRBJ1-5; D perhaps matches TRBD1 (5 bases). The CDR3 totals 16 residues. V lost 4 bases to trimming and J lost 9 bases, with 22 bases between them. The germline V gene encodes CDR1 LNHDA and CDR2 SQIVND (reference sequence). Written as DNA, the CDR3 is TGTGCCAGTAGTACTCGCCGGGACGGCTTAGACGGGCCCCAGCATTTT. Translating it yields CASSTRRDGLDGPQHF. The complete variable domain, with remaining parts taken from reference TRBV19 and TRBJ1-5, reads DGGITQSPKYLFRKEGQNVTLSCEQNLNHDAMYWYRQDPGQGLRLIYYSQIVNDFQKGDIAEGYSVSREKKESFPLTVTSAQKNPTAFYLCASSTRRDGLDGPQHFGDGTRLSIL.

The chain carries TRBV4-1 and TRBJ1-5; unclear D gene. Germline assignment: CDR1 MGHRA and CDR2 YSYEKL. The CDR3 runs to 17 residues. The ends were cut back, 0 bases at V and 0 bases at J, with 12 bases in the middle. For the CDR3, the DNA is TGCGCCAGCAGCCAAGATCCCGCCGAACTTAGCAATCAGCCCCAGCATTTT. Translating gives CASSQDPAELSNQPQHF.

CDR3 nucleotide sequence: TGCAGTGCCCGATTGGGACAGGAGCAGTACTTC. Translated, it gives CSARLGQEQYF. The chain has TRBV20-1 and TRBJ2-7, with 7 bases aligning to TRBD1. This CDR3 contains 11 residues. Germline lookup yields CDR1 DFQATT and CDR2 SNEGSKA (reference sequence). The trim removed 6 bases at V and 7 bases at J, leaving 6 bases unmatched.